The sequence of this T cell receptor (beta chain) was determined in a study of multiple sclerosis patients with progressive multifocal leukoencephalopathy. V shed 4 bases and J 0 bases; nucleotides not matched to a gene: 3. Germline lookup yields CDR1 SGDLS and CDR2 YYNGEE. This CDR3 region has 16 residues. Profiled with immunoSEQ multiplex PCR; TCRdb holds only in-frame clones, not every one. The sample comprises 30,000 or so clones, 80% to 90% of which are singletons, and approximately 5.2% rests with the top ten. Study-level results: At PML onset, no shared TRBV or TRBJ gene usage was seen. Findings may reflect JC virus infection or just general immunocompromise. Lower normalized Shannon entropy suggested reduced TRB diversity in most PML patients. Clones expanded at PML were already present before and during natalizumab.

As for this clone: The antigen is not known.

Described time point: time of PML onset. This TCR came from a woman in her thirties or forties with progressive multifocal leukoencephalopathy. This chain connects TRBV9 to TRBJ2-1; 11 bases match TRBD1. The sample here was PBMCs, taken from a patient treated with natalizumab. CDR3 sequence reads: CASSRDRGNSYNEQFF. Here the CDR3 DNA reads TGTGCCAGCAGCAGGGACAGGGGGAACTCCTACAATGAGCAGTTCTTC. Filled out from reference TRBV9 and TRBJ2-1, the complete variable domain reads DSGVTQTPKHLITATGQRVTLRCSPRSGDLSVYWYQQSLDQGLQFLIQYYNGEERAKGNILERFSAQQFPDLHSELNLSSLELGDSALYFCASSRDRGNSYNEQFFGPGTRLTVL.